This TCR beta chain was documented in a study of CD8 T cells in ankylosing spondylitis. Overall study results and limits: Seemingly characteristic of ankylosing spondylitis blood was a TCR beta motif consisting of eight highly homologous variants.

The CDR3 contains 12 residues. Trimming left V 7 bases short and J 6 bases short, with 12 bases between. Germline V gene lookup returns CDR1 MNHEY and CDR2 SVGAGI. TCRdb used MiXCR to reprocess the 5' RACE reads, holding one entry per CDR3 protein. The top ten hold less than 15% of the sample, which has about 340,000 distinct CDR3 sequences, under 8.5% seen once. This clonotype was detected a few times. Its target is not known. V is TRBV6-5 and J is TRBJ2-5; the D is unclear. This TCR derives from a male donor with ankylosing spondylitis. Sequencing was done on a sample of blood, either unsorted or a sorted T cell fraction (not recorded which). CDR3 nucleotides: TGTGCCAGCAAGGCGGCAGCACAGACCCAGTACTTC. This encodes CASKAAAQTQYF.